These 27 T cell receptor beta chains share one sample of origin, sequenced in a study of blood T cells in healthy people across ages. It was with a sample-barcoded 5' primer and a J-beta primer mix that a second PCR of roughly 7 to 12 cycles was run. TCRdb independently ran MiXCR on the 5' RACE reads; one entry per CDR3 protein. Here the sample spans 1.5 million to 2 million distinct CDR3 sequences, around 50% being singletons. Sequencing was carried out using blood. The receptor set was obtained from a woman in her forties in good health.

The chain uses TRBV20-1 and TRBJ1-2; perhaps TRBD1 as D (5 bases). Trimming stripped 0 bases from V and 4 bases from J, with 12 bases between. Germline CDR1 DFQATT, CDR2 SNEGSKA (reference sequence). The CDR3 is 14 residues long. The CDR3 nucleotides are TGCAGTGCTAGAGATGTAGGGGCTACCTATGGCTACACCTTC. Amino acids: CSARDVGATYGYTF.

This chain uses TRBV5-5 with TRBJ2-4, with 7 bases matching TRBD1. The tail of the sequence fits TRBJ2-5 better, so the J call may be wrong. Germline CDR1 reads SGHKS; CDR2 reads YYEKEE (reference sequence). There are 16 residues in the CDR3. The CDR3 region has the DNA TGTGCCAGCAGCCCCCGGCTGGACAGGCCATTGGAGACCCAGTACTTC. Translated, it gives CASSPRLDRPLETQYF.

CDR3 residues: CAGGTGTSGLQETQYF. In DNA, the CDR3 is TGTGCCGGGGGAACCGGGACTAGCGGCCTCCAAGAGACCCAGTACTTC. The chain couples TRBV6-2 or TRBV6-3 to TRBJ2-7; 11 bases are shared with TRBD2. With the DNA end fitting TRBJ2-5 better, the J assignment may be wrong. Germline V CDR1 and CDR2: MNHEY, SVGEGT. The length of the CDR3 is 16 residues.

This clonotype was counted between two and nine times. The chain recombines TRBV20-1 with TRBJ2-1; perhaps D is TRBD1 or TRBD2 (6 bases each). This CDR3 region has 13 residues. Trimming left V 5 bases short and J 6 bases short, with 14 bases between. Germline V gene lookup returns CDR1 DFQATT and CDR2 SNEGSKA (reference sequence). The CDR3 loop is CSAPPGASNEQFF. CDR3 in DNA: TGCAGTGCTCCCCCGGGGGCTAGCAATGAGCAGTTCTTC.

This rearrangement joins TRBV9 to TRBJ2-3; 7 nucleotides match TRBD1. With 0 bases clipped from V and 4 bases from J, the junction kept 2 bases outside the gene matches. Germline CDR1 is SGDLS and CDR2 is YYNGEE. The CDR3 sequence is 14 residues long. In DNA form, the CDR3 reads TGTGCCAGCAGCGTAGGGGACAGTCCAGATACGCAGTATTTT. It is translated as CASSVGDSPDTQYF.

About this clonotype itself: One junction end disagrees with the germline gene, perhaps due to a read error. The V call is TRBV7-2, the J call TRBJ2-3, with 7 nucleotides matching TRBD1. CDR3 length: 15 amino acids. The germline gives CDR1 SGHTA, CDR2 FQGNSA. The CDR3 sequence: CASGLGGTVGDTQYF. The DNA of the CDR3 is TGTGCCAGCGGCTTAGGGGGCACTGTTGGAGATACGCAGTATTTT.

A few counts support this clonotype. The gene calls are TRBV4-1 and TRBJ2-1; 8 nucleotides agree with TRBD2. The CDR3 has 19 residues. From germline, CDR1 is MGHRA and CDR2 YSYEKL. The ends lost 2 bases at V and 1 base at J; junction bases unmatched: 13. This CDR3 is CASSQPDGRGGVSYNEQFF. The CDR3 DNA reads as TGCGCCAGCAGCCAACCCGACGGGAGGGGGGGGGTTTCCTACAATGAGCAGTTCTTC.

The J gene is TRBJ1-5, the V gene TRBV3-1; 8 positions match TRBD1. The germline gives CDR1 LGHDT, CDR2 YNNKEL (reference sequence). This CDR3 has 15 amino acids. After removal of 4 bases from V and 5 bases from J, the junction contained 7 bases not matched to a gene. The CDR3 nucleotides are TGTGCCAGCAGCCCCGCGGACAGGGCCGATCAGCCCCAGCATTTT. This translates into CASSPADRADQPQHF.

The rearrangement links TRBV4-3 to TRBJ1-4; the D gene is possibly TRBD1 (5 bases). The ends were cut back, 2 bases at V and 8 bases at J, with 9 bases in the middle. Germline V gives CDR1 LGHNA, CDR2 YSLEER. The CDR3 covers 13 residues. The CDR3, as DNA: TGCGCCAGCAGCCAACCGGGGGTCGAAAAACTGTTTTTT. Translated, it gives CASSQPGVEKLFF.

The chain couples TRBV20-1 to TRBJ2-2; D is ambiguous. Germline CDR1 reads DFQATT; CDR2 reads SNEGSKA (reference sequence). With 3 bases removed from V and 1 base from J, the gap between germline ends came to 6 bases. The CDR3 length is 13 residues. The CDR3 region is CSARVGNTGELFF. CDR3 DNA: TGCAGTGCTAGGGTCGGGAACACCGGGGAGCTGTTTTTT.

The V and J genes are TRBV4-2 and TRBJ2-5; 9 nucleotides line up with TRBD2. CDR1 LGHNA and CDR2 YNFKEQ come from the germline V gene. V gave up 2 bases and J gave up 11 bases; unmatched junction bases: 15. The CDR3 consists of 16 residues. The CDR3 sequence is CASSQQTSGSYNEQYF. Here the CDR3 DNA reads TGTGCCAGCAGCCAACAAACTAGCGGGTCATACAATGAGCAGTACTTC.

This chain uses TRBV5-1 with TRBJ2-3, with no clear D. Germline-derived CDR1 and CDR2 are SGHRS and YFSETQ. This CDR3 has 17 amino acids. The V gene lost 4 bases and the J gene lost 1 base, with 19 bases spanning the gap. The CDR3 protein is CASSPLGIWSGTDTQYF. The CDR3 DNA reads TGCGCCAGCAGCCCACTTGGTATATGGTCGGGCACAGATACGCAGTATTTT.

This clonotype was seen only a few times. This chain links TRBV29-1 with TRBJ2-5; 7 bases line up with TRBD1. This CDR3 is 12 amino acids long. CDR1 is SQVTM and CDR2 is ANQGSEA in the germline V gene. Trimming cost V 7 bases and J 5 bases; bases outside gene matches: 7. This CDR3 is CSASTGYETQYF. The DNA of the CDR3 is TGCAGCGCCTCGACAGGGTATGAGACCCAGTACTTC. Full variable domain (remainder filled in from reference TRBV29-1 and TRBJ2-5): SAVISQKPSRDICQRGTSLTIQCQVDSQVTMMFWYRQQPGQSLTLIATANQGSEATYESGFVIDKFPISRPNLTFSTLTVSNMSPEDSSIYLCSASTGYETQYFGPGTRLLVL.

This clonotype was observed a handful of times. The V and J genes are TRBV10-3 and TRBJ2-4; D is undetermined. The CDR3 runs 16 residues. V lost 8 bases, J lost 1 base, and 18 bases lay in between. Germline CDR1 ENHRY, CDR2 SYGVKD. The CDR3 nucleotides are TGTGCCATCGAACGTCGTCCATGGTTCGCCAAAAACATTCAGTACTTC. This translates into CAIERRPWFAKNIQYF.

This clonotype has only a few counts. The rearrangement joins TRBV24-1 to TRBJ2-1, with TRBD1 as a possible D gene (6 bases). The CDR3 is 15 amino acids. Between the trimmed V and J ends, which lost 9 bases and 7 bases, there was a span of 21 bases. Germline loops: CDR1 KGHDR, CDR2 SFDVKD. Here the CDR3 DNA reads TGTGCCACCGGGGCTAATGGTCCAGGGGTGAATGAGCAGTTCTTC. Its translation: CATGANGPGVNEQFF.

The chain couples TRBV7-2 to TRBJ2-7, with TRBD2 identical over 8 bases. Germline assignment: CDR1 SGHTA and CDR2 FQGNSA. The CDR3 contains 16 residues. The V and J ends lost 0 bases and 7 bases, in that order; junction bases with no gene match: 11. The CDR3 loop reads CASSLAIRLALAEQYF. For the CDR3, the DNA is TGTGCCAGCAGCTTAGCTATTAGACTAGCGTTGGCTGAGCAGTACTTC.

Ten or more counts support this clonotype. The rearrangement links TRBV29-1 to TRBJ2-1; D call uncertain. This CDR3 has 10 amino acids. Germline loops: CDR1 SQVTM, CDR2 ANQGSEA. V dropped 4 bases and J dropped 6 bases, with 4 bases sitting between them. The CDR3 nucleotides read TGCAGCGTTGGAAGCAATGAGCAGTTCTTC. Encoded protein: CSVGSNEQFF.

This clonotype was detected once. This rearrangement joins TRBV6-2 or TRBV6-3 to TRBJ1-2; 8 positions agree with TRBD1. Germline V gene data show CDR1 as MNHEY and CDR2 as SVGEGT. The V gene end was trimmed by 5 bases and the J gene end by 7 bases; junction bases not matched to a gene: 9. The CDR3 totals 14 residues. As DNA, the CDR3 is TGTGCCAGCAGTGCAAAGCTCGACAGGGGTGGCTACACCTTC. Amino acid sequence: CASSAKLDRGGYTF.

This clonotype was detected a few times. This CDR3 reads CASTGSWQETQYF. The CDR3 coding sequence is TGTGCCAGCACGGGTTCGTGGCAAGAGACCCAGTACTTC. V usage is TRBV3-1 and J usage is TRBJ2-5; D not certain. CDR1 is LGHDT, CDR2 YNNKEL, per germline (reference sequence). The CDR3 length is 13 residues. Trimming shortened V by 7 bases and J by 2 bases, and 11 bases separated the two germline ends.

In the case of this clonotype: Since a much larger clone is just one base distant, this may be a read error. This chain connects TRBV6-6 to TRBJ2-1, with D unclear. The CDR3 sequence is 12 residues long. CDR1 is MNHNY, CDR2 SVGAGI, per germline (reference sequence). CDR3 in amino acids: CASSYIGNGQFF. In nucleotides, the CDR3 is TGTGCCAGCAGCTACATCGGTAATGGGCAGTTCTTC.

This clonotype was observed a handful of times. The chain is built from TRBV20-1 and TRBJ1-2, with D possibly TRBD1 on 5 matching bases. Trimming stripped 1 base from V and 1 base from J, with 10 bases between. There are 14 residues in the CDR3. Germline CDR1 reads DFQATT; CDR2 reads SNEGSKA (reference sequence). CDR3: CSARGQTFNYGYTF. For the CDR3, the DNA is TGCAGTGCTAGAGGACAGACCTTTAACTATGGCTACACCTTC.

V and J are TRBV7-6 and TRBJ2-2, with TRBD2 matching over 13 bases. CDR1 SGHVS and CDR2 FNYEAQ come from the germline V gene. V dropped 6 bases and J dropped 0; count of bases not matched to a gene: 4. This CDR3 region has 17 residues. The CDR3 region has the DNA TGTGCCAGCAGTAGAACTAGCGGGGGGGCGAACACCGGGGAGCTGTTTTTT. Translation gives CASSRTSGGANTGELFF.

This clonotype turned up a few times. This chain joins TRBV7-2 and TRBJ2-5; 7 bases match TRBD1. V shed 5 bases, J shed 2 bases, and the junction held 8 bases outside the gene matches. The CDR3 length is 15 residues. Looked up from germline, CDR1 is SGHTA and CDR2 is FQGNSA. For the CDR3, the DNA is TGTGCCAGCAGCAAAGACAGGGTACAGCAAGAGACCCAGTACTTC. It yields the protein CASSKDRVQQETQYF.

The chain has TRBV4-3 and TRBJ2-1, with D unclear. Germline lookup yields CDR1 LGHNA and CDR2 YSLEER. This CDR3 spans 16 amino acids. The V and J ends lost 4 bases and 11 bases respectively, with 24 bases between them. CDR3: CASSLVDHASPMKQFF. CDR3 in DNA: TGCGCCAGCAGCCTGGTGGACCACGCATCCCCAATGAAGCAGTTCTTC.

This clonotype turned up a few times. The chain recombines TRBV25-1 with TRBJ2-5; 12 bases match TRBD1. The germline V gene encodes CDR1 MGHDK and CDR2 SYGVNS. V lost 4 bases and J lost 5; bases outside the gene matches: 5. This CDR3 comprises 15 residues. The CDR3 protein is CASSGGTGGSETQYF. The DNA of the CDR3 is TGTGCCAGCAGTGGGGGGACAGGGGGCAGTGAGACCCAGTACTTC.

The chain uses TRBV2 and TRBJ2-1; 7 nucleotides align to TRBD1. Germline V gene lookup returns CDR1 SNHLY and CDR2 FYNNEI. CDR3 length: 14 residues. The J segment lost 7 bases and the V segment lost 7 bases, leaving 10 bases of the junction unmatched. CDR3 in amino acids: CASTHRGFMNEQFF. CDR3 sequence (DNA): TGTGCCAGCACCCACAGGGGATTCATGAATGAGCAGTTCTTC.

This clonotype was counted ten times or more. The CDR3 DNA is TGTGCCAGCAGCTTGCCAGGAAGGGGCTACACCTTC. This sequence encodes CASSLPGRGYTF. This chain links TRBV7-2 with TRBJ1-2; D is undetermined. Trimming took off 3 bases at V and 8 bases at J, with 10 bases between the two ends. This CDR3 has 12 residues. Germline values: CDR1 SGHTA, CDR2 FQGNSA.